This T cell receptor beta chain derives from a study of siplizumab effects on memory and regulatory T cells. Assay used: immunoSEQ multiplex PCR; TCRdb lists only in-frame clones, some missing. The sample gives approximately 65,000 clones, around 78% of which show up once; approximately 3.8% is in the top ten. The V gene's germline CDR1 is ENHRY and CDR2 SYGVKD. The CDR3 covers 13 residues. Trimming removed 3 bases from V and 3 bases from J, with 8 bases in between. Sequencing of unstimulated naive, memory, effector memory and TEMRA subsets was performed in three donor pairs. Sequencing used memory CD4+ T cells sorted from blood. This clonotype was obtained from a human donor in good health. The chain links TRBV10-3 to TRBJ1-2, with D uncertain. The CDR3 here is CAISDDGHYGYTF. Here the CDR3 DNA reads TGTGCCATCAGTGACGACGGCCACTATGGCTACACCTTC.